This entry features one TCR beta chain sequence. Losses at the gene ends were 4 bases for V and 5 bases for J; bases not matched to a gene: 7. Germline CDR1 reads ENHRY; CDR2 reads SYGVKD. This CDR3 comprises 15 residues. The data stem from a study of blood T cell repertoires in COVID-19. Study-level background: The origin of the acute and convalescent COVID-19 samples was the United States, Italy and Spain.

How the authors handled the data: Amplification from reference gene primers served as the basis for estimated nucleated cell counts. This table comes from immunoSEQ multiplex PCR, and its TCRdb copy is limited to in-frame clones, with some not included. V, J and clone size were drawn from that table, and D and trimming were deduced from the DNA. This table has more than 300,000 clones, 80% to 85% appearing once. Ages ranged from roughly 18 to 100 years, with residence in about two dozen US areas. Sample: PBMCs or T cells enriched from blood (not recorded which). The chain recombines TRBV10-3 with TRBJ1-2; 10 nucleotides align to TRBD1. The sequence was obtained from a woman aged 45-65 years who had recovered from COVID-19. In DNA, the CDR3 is TGTGCCATCAGTGCAGGGGGACAGGGGCTATATGGCTACACCTTC. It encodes CAISAGGQGLYGYTF.